This T cell receptor (beta chain) was obtained from a study of patients and donors after allogeneic stem cell transplantation (TCRdb year 2020). Libraries were built with RT-PCR. For sequencing, a NextSeq 550 was employed. TCRdb passed the public sequencing reads through fastp at Q25 and MiXCR, retaining productive beta sequences. One record per CDR3 amino acid sequence lists the most common genes and DNA. A total of under 170,000 distinct CDR3 sequences appear in this sample, approximately 40% of them only once. The ten largest account for roughly 50% of the sample. From the germline V gene, CDR1 is SGHDT and CDR2 is YYEEEE. Trimming costs V 0 bases and J 3 bases, and their ends lie 3 bases apart. The CDR3 sequence holds 12 residues, the cysteine and phenylalanine included. CDR3 DNA is the only sequence kept; it has 36 bases, read in frame from the first base. This clonotype was seen a few times. It has no known antigen specificity. Nothing much larger sits one base from this clone, and base qualities are not available.

This sequence originates from a human donor who was either an allogeneic HSCT recipient or a stem cell or donor lymphocyte infusion donor (not recorded which). It is not recorded whose cells these are; they may come from a transplant donor. The chain was built from TRBV5-6 and TRBJ1-2; the D segment cannot be called with confidence. The sequencing sample was made of blood, either unsorted or a sorted T cell fraction (not recorded which). The CDR3 region: CASSLDYYGYTF. The bases read TGTGCCAGCAGCTTGGATTACTATGGCTACACCTTC.